The clone carrying this TCR beta chain came up many times. What it recognizes is unknown. The record originates from a study of blood T cells in healthy people across ages. Findings of the study overall: Significant beta diversity loss was already apparent by age around 40, declining roughly linearly.

The second PCR ran about 6 to 12 cycles with a sample-barcoded 5' primer and J-beta primers. TCRdb processed the 5' RACE reads anew with MiXCR; each CDR3 protein has one entry. This sample has fewer than 2,000,000 distinct CDR3 sequences, with roughly a third found just once. Donors each provided about 9.5 milliliters of peripheral blood. Germline V gene sequence: CDR1 SGHVS, CDR2 FNYEAQ. CDR3 length equals 16 residues. Trimming took 1 base from V and 0 from J, leaving 10 bases between them. Specimen: blood. This clonotype was obtained from a woman aged 25 to 39 in good health. The chain is built from TRBV7-6 and TRBJ2-4, with D perhaps TRBD1 (5 bases). CDR3 DNA sequence: TGTGCCAGCAGCTTAGATGACAGCCGAGCCAAAAACATTCAGTACTTC. It specifies CASSLDDSRAKNIQYF.